This TCR beta chain emerged from a study of blood T cell repertoires in COVID-19. The overall study: Researchers got acute and convalescent COVID-19 samples from the United States, Italy and Spain.

Only one count was recorded for this clone. This CDR3 region has 15 residues. CDR1 and CDR2 (germline): LNHDA, SQIVND (reference sequence). V lost 6 bases, J lost 6 bases, and 13 bases stayed unmatched. Data came from immunoSEQ multiplex PCR; TCRdb stores just in-frame clones and leaves some out. The sample holds 95,000 to 110,000 clones, 84% seen once. The source of this sequence is a human donor in a cohort sampled during active COVID-19. The chain uses TRBV19 and TRBJ1-1; 7 nucleotides match TRBD1. The sample was peripheral blood. The CDR3 protein is CASRPFEGARAEAFF. In DNA form, the CDR3 reads TGTGCCAGTAGGCCGTTTGAGGGGGCGAGGGCTGAAGCTTTCTTT.